This T cell receptor beta chain was captured in a study of CD8 T cells in ankylosing spondylitis. CDR3 length equals 14 residues. Trimming cost V 3 bases and J 1 base, with 12 bases left between them. The germline gives CDR1 DFQATT, CDR2 SNEGSKA (reference sequence). This clonotype turned up a few times. TCRdb re-analysed the 5' RACE reads in MiXCR, keeping a single row per CDR3 protein. The table lists 240,000 or so distinct CDR3 sequences, around a tenth of them singletons, with 6% to 8.5% in the top ten. The chain uses TRBV20-1 and TRBJ1-1; D unresolved. The sequence derives from a male donor with ankylosing spondylitis or in good health (not recorded which). Sequenced input: blood, either unsorted or a sorted T cell fraction (not recorded which). CDR3 nucleotide sequence: TGCAGTGCTAGTTGGATACGGAAGAACACTGAAGCTTTCTTT. This translates into CSASWIRKNTEAFF.